A single sample gave rise to the 20 T cell receptor beta chains below, sequenced in a study of cytomegalovirus exposure and HLA in healthy donors. This PCR relied on a set of 60 Vbeta primers and 13 Jbeta primers. Using immunoSEQ multiplex PCR, the repertoire was profiled, and TCRdb retains in-frame clones only, with some absent. This repertoire shows about 160,000 clones, roughly 80% found once; its top ten account for roughly 1.9%. Material for sequencing was PBMCs. All receptors come from a female donor in good health and CMV-seronegative.

This chain joins TRBV30 and TRBJ1-4, with D tentatively TRBD1 (6 bases). The CDR3 length is 17 residues. The germline gives CDR1 GTSNPN, CDR2 SVGIG (reference sequence). Trimming shortened V by 2 bases and J by 3 bases, and 19 bases separated the two germline ends. CDR3 nucleotides: TGTGCCTGGAGTAGGACAGCCCTTGGTATATCTAATGAAAAACTGTTTTTT. As protein: CAWSRTALGISNEKLFF.

V and J are TRBV5-1 and TRBJ2-7; D is uncertain. Germline CDR1 reads SGHRS; CDR2 reads YFSETQ. V shed 0 bases and J shed 0 bases, with 7 bases lying between them. CDR3 length equals 14 residues. The CDR3 sequence is CASSLGHRSYEQYF. The CDR3 DNA is TGCGCCAGCAGCTTGGGACACCGCTCCTACGAGCAGTACTTC. Filled out from reference TRBV5-1 and TRBJ2-7, the complete variable domain reads KAGVTQTPRYLIKTRGQQVTLSCSPISGHRSVSWYQQTPGQGLQFLFEYFSETQRNKGNFPGRFSGRQFSNSRSEMNVSTLELGDSALYLCASSLGHRSYEQYFGPGTRLTVT.

The rearrangement uses TRBV27 and TRBJ1-5, with D possibly TRBD1 on 5 matching bases. Trimming took off 4 bases at V and 7 bases at J, with 20 bases between the two ends. Germline CDR1 is MNHEY and CDR2 is SMNVEV (reference sequence). The CDR3 has 16 residues. In DNA form, the CDR3 reads TGTGCCAGCAGTTCTACCCCACCTCGAGCAGGGCAGCCCCAGCATTTT. Translated, it gives CASSSTPPRAGQPQHF.

The chain has TRBV7-2 and TRBJ2-1, with TRBD2 matching 12 bases. Germline CDR1 SGHTA, CDR2 FQGNSA. Trimming removed 3 bases from V and 5 bases from J; junction bases left unmatched: 5. The CDR3 loop spans 16 amino acids. CDR3 sequence reads: CASSFLAGGPDNEQFF. CDR3 nucleotide sequence: TGTGCCAGCAGCTTTCTAGCGGGAGGGCCGGACAATGAGCAGTTCTTC.

The chain has TRBV6-1 and TRBJ1-6; possibly TRBD1 for D (5 bases). The length of the CDR3 is 14 residues. Germline V gene sequence: CDR1 MNHNS, CDR2 SASEGT. Trimming removed 7 bases at V and 0 bases at J, with 7 bases between. CDR3 residues: CASTGGSYNSPLHF. In DNA, the CDR3 is TGTGCCAGCACCGGGGGCTCCTATAATTCACCCCTCCACTTT.

The chain recombines TRBV27 with TRBJ1-1; 8 bases match TRBD1. Trimming cost V 5 bases and J 0 bases; bases outside gene matches: 5. The CDR3 extends over 15 amino acids. CDR1 and CDR2 (germline): MNHEY, SMNVEV (reference sequence). In DNA, the CDR3 is TGTGCCAGCAGTAGACAGGGGCAGATGAACACTGAAGCTTTCTTT. Translated: CASSRQGQMNTEAFF.

The chain recombines TRBV5-4 with TRBJ2-1, with 10 bases aligning to TRBD1. Germline V gene sequence: CDR1 SGHNT, CDR2 YYREEE (reference sequence). V shed 0 bases and J 6 bases; nucleotides not matched to a gene: 12. The CDR3 loop spans 18 amino acids. CDR3 amino acids: CASSLGDRGGRLGNEQFF. The CDR3 region has the DNA TGTGCCAGCAGCTTGGGGGACAGGGGAGGTCGGTTGGGCAATGAGCAGTTCTTC.

This chain uses TRBV4-1 with TRBJ1-1; no definite D call. Trimming shortened V by 4 bases and J by 0 bases, and 12 bases separated the two germline ends. There are 15 residues in the CDR3. Germline V gene data show CDR1 as MGHRA and CDR2 as YSYEKL. DNA for the CDR3: TGCGCCAGCAGCCCACCGGAGTTAATGAACACTGAAGCTTTCTTT. Its protein is CASSPPELMNTEAFF.

This clone was counted a few times. The chain joins TRBV19 to TRBJ2-5; TRBD2 matches 7 bases. The germline V gene encodes CDR1 LNHDA and CDR2 SQIVND (reference sequence). The V segment lost 4 bases and the J segment 1 base; nucleotides outside the gene matches: 0. The CDR3 has 13 amino acids. CDR3 sequence (DNA): TGTGCCAGTAGTACGGGAGGCCAAGAGACCCAGTACTTC. Translating it yields CASSTGGQETQYF.

J is TRBJ2-5 and V is TRBV2; tentative D call: TRBD1 (6 bases). The CDR3 length is 13 residues. From germline, CDR1 is SNHLY and CDR2 FYNNEI. Trimming took 8 bases from V and 5 from J, leaving 15 bases between them. CDR3 DNA sequence: TGTGCCAGCCTTTATTACCAGGGGGAGACCCAGTACTTC. As protein: CASLYYQGETQYF.

The chain links TRBV28 to TRBJ2-1; 7 nucleotides line up with TRBD2. Per germline, CDR1 MDHEN and CDR2 SYDVKM. The length of the CDR3 is 15 residues. V lost 10 bases to trimming and J lost 8 bases; unmatched junction nucleotides: 17. The CDR3 bases are TGTGCCACCCGACCCCTATGGCGGGAGCACGATGAGCAGTTCTTC. Its translation is CATRPLWREHDEQFF.

The chain is built from TRBV2 and TRBJ1-2, with TRBD1 identical over 9 bases. From germline, CDR1 is SNHLY and CDR2 FYNNEI. Losses at the gene ends were 2 bases for V and 7 bases for J; bases not matched to a gene: 5. CDR3 length: 14 residues. The CDR3 coding sequence is TGTGCCAGCAGTGAACGGACAGGGGCCTCTGGCTACACCTTC. It translates to CASSERTGASGYTF.

V gene TRBV30 combines with J gene TRBJ1-6, with 9 bases aligning to TRBD1. There are 17 residues in the CDR3. Unmatched junction bases numbered 13, after V lost 4 bases and J lost 6 bases. Germline V lookup: CDR1 GTSNPN, CDR2 SVGIG (reference sequence). The DNA for the CDR3 is TGTGCCTGGACTGCCTCCTCGGGACAGGGAATTAATTCACCCCTCCACTTT. Encoded protein: CAWTASSGQGINSPLHF.

V and J are TRBV10-3 and TRBJ1-1; weak D call: TRBD1 (5 bases). Germline V gene data show CDR1 as ENHRY and CDR2 as SYGVKD. The CDR3 runs to 12 residues. Trimming stripped 3 bases from V and 11 bases from J, with 13 bases between. CDR3 in DNA: TGTGCCATCAGTGAAAGGGGCAGTATGGCTTTCTTT. This encodes CAISERGSMAFF.

The CDR3 DNA is TGTGCCAGCAGCCAAGATCCAGTAGGACTGTACAATGAGCAGTTCTTC. Its protein is CASSQDPVGLYNEQFF. The chain employs TRBV4-2 and TRBJ2-1; tentative D call: TRBD2 (5 bases). The CDR3 is made up of 16 amino acids. Germline V CDR1 and CDR2: LGHNA, YNFKEQ. V lost 0 bases to trimming and J lost 4 bases, with 13 bases between them.

Of note for this clone: Additional DNA sequences in this sample encode the identical CDR3. This chain links TRBV5-1 with TRBJ1-1, with D perhaps TRBD1 (5 bases). The V end was cut by 1 base, the J end by 4 bases, with 8 bases between. The CDR3 loop spans 13 amino acids. Germline V lookup: CDR1 SGHRS, CDR2 YFSETQ. The chain's CDR3 is CASSLTGGTEAFF. CDR3 DNA sequence: TGCGCCAGCAGCTTGACCGGGGGCACTGAAGCTTTCTTT.

The chain joins TRBV5-4 to TRBJ1-1; D call uncertain. The CDR3 runs to 15 residues. CDR1 SGHNT and CDR2 YYREEE come from the germline V gene (reference sequence). Trimming took 0 bases from V and 4 from J, leaving 13 bases between them. CDR3 coding DNA: TGTGCCAGCAGCTTGGGGGCAGTTCTTAGCACTGAAGCTTTCTTT. Translation: CASSLGAVLSTEAFF.

The chain joins TRBV5-1 to TRBJ1-1, with D tentatively TRBD1 (5 bases). The CDR3 consists of 14 residues. CDR1 SGHRS and CDR2 YFSETQ come from the germline V gene. Trimming removed 2 bases at V and 2 bases at J, with 10 bases between. CDR3 residues: CASSFNGGNTEAFF. CDR3 coding DNA: TGCGCCAGCAGCTTTAACGGGGGTAACACTGAAGCTTTCTTT.

This clone has just a few counts. The chain links TRBV27 to TRBJ2-2, with a tentative D call TRBD1 (6 bases). From germline, CDR1 is MNHEY and CDR2 SMNVEV (reference sequence). The V end was cut by 2 bases, the J end by 5 bases, with 12 bases between. This CDR3 is built from 15 residues. The CDR3 here is CASSLEQGSTGELFF. CDR3 nucleotide sequence: TGTGCCAGCAGTTTAGAACAGGGAAGTACCGGGGAGCTGTTTTTT.

The V call is TRBV9, the J call TRBJ2-6; 8 positions agree with TRBD1. This CDR3 has 16 residues. V dropped 4 bases and J dropped 3; count of bases not matched to a gene: 6. CDR1 SGDLS and CDR2 YYNGEE come from the germline V gene. In DNA, the CDR3 is TGTGCCAGCAGCTCCGGACAGGGCGATGGGGCCAACGTCCTGACTTTC. Translation gives CASSSGQGDGANVLTF.